These 17 T cell receptor beta chains were all obtained from the same sample, sequenced in a study of cytomegalovirus exposure and HLA in healthy donors. The PCR made use of 60 Vbeta and 13 Jbeta primers. Only in-frame clones appear in the TCRdb table, and some are missing; sequencing was by immunoSEQ multiplex PCR. The sample comprises about 93,000 clones, roughly 73% of which are singletons, and approximately 2% rests with the top ten. Sequencing used PBMCs. These receptors were taken from a boy younger than 18 in good health and CMV-seronegative.

This clone was counted between two and nine times. The J gene is TRBJ1-2, the V gene TRBV27; TRBD1 might be the D (5 bases). The CDR3 length is 13 residues. V lost 3 bases and J lost 7, with 12 bases in between. The germline CDR1 and CDR2 sequences are MNHEY and SMNVEV (reference sequence). The CDR3 loop is CASSFAGQGGYTF. The CDR3 DNA is TGTGCCAGCAGTTTTGCGGGGCAGGGTGGCTACACCTTC.

This clone was recorded a few times. The V call is TRBV28, the J call TRBJ2-7; D remains ambiguous. Germline lookup yields CDR1 MDHEN and CDR2 SYDVKM. The length of the CDR3 is 11 residues. Trimming cost V 6 bases and J 2 bases, with 5 bases left between them. The CDR3 nucleotides are TGTGCCAGCAGCCAAACCTACGAGCAGTACTTC. Encoded protein: CASSQTYEQYF.

In this sample, this clone turned up a few times. The gene calls are TRBV7-9 and TRBJ1-2; no reliable D call. The CDR3 extends over 15 amino acids. Germline-derived CDR1 and CDR2 are SEHNR and FQNEAQ (reference sequence). V lost 1 base, J lost 0 bases, and 9 bases lay in between. In nucleotides, the CDR3 is TGTGCCAGCAGCTTAGTGGCAGTTGCTAACTATGGCTACACCTTC. Translated: CASSLVAVANYGYTF.

The J gene is TRBJ2-7, the V gene TRBV4-1, with 7 bases that match TRBD2. The germline V gene has CDR1 MGHRA and CDR2 YSYEKL. The CDR3 sequence is 15 residues long. V gave up 0 bases and J gave up 7 bases; unmatched junction bases: 9. Here the CDR3 reads CASSQDAGAAGEQYF. The CDR3 DNA reads TGCGCCAGCAGCCAAGATGCGGGAGCGGCGGGGGAGCAGTACTTC.

Notes on this clone: The junction differs from germline at one of its ends, possibly a read error. V gene TRBV19 combines with J gene TRBJ1-5; perhaps TRBD1 as D (6 bases). Germline-derived CDR1 and CDR2 are LNHDA and SQIVND (reference sequence). The CDR3 sequence is 15 residues long. This CDR3 reads CASSIGGGSNQPQHF. The DNA for the CDR3 is TGTGCCAGCAGTATAGGGGGGGGGAGTAATCAGCCCCAGCATTTT. Based on the CDR3 plus reference TRBV19 and TRBJ1-5, the full variable domain is DGGITQSPKYLFRKEGQNVTLSCEQNLNHDAMYWYRQDPGQGLRLIYYSQIVNDFQKGDIAEGYSVSREKKESFPLTVTSAQKNPTAFYLCASSIGGGSNQPQHFGDGTRLSIL.

This sequence joins TRBV4-3 and TRBJ2-6, with 12 bases aligning to TRBD1. Germline V gene data show CDR1 as LGHNA and CDR2 as YSLEER. The J segment lost 2 bases and the V segment lost 4 bases, leaving 6 bases of the junction unmatched. This CDR3 contains 18 residues. The CDR3 spells CASSPGTGGSAGANVLTF. CDR3 bases: TGCGCCAGCAGCCCCGGGACAGGGGGCTCTGCTGGGGCCAACGTCCTGACTTTC.

This chain uses TRBV9 with TRBJ2-7, with 10 bases matching TRBD1. The CDR3 length is 12 residues. V lost 3 bases and J lost 6; bases outside the gene matches: 0. Germline V gene lookup returns CDR1 SGDLS and CDR2 YYNGEE. The CDR3 DNA reads as TGTGCCAGCAGCGGGACAGGGGGCGAGCAGTACTTC. It specifies CASSGTGGEQYF.

This clone was detected only a few times. This chain joins TRBV30 and TRBJ2-7; a possible D gene is TRBD2 (5 bases). This CDR3 has 13 amino acids. The V gene lost 6 bases and the J gene lost 3 bases, with 15 bases spanning the gap. The germline V gene has CDR1 GTSNPN and CDR2 SVGIG (reference sequence). The CDR3 here is CACRWGEGYEQYF. In DNA form, the CDR3 reads TGTGCCTGTAGATGGGGAGAGGGCTACGAGCAGTACTTC.

The table lists this clone with a few counts. The chain links TRBV14 to TRBJ2-7; weak D call: TRBD2 (5 bases). This CDR3 is 16 amino acids long. Germline V gene lookup returns CDR1 SGHDN and CDR2 FVKESK. The V end was cut by 1 base, the J end by 1 base, with 14 bases between. CDR3 sequence (DNA): TGTGCCAGCAGCCAAGTAGAGGGTTTAAGGTCCTACGAGCAGTACTTC. Translated, it gives CASSQVEGLRSYEQYF. Full variable domain (missing parts from reference TRBV14 and TRBJ2-7): EAGVTQFPSHSVIEKGQTVTLRCDPISGHDNLYWYRRVMGKEIKFLLHFVKESKQDESGMPNNRFLAERTGGTYSTLKVQPAELEDSGVYFCASSQVEGLRSYEQYFGPGTRLTVT.

This rearrangement joins TRBV4-1 to TRBJ1-1; no clear D gene. V was trimmed by 1 base and J by 5 bases, leaving 11 bases between them. This CDR3 is 14 amino acids long. Germline assignment: CDR1 MGHRA and CDR2 YSYEKL. CDR3 DNA: TGCGCCAGCAGCCAAGTGGGCAGTGGGACTGAAGCTTTCTTT. It is translated as CASSQVGSGTEAFF.

This clone was seen a single time. The V call is TRBV7-2, the J call TRBJ2-3; 12 bases line up with TRBD2. The CDR3 length is 16 residues. Germline CDR1 and CDR2: SGHTA and FQGNSA. Losses at the gene ends were 5 bases for V and 6 bases for J; bases not matched to a gene: 9. CDR3 DNA sequence: TGTGCCAGCAGCGCACTAGCGGGGGGACGTAGGGATACGCAGTATTTT. This translates into CASSALAGGRRDTQYF.

The chain has TRBV28 and TRBJ2-1, with a tentative D call TRBD2 (5 bases). V was pared by 6 bases and J by 11 bases, with 14 bases between. CDR1 MDHEN and CDR2 SYDVKM come from the germline V gene. The CDR3 runs to 12 residues. The CDR3 region is CASSLEGRKQFF. CDR3 in DNA: TGTGCCAGCAGCCTCGAGGGTCGTAAGCAGTTCTTC.

The rearrangement uses TRBV7-9 and TRBJ1-2, with 7 bases matching TRBD1. This CDR3 is 16 amino acids long. The J segment lost 1 base and the V segment lost 5 bases, leaving 10 bases of the junction unmatched. Germline lookup yields CDR1 SEHNR and CDR2 FQNEAQ (reference sequence). CDR3 sequence: CASSPHRGQVNYGYTF. DNA of the CDR3: TGTGCCAGCAGCCCGCACAGGGGTCAGGTTAACTATGGCTACACCTTC.

This clone showed up just a few times. The chain recombines TRBV4-1 with TRBJ1-3; 7 nucleotides agree with TRBD1. Germline V gene sequence: CDR1 MGHRA, CDR2 YSYEKL. The CDR3 totals 14 residues. The V and J ends lost 2 bases and 4 bases, in that order; junction bases with no gene match: 2. The CDR3 nucleotides read TGCGCCAGCAGCCAAAACAGGGGAGGAAACACCATATATTTT. Encoded protein: CASSQNRGGNTIYF.

V gene TRBV28 combines with J gene TRBJ2-3; TRBD2 agrees at 10 bases. Per germline, CDR1 MDHEN and CDR2 SYDVKM. This CDR3 spans 16 amino acids. The V gene end was trimmed by 7 bases and the J gene end by 6 bases; junction bases not matched to a gene: 13. The CDR3 loop is CASIGGERGGRDTQYF. CDR3 nucleotide sequence: TGTGCCAGCATTGGGGGTGAGCGGGGGGGCCGCGATACGCAGTATTTT.

The genes are TRBV15 and TRBJ2-7; no clear D. The V gene's germline CDR1 is LNHNV and CDR2 YYDKDF (reference sequence). The CDR3 consists of 14 residues. The V and J ends lost 0 bases and 2 bases respectively, with 8 bases between them. As DNA, the CDR3 is TGTGCCACCAGCAGAGATAGAGCCGCCTACGAGCAGTACTTC. Encoded protein: CATSRDRAAYEQYF.

The V call is TRBV4-3, the J call TRBJ1-2; TRBD1 agrees at 8 bases. V was clipped by 3 bases and J by 4 bases; unmatched bases: 4. Germline CDR1 LGHNA, CDR2 YSLEER. This CDR3 is built from 14 residues. CDR3 in amino acids: CASSQAGTGYGYTF. DNA of the CDR3: TGCGCCAGCAGCCAGGCCGGGACAGGCTATGGCTACACCTTC.